The 2 T cell receptor beta chains below all came from one sample that was sequenced in a study of blood T cell repertoires in COVID-19. Sequencing used immunoSEQ multiplex PCR; TCRdb keeps in-frame clones, though not all of them. The sample has about 190,000 clones, 84% seen once; the top ten hold approximately 3%. Sequencing was carried out using PBMCs or T cells enriched from blood (not recorded which). Source of these receptors: a woman aged 25 to 39 who had recovered from COVID-19.

This clone was detected once. The rearrangement uses TRBV9 and TRBJ2-2; possibly TRBD2 for D (5 bases). Germline V CDR1 and CDR2: SGDLS, YYNGEE. V was clipped by 0 bases and J by 0 bases, with 9 bases between them. The length of the CDR3 is 16 residues. The CDR3 sequence: CASSVAVATNTGELFF. CDR3 DNA: TGTGCCAGCAGCGTAGCGGTAGCGACGAACACCGGGGAGCTGTTTTTT.

The J gene is TRBJ2-1, the V gene TRBV4-1; D might be TRBD2 (6 bases). CDR3 length equals 15 residues. Germline CDR1 reads MGHRA; CDR2 reads YSYEKL. V was trimmed by 1 base and J by 4 bases, leaving 11 bases between them. As DNA, the CDR3 is TGCGCCAGCAGCCAAGTTGGGACTTTTTACAATGAGCAGTTCTTC. Encoded protein: CASSQVGTFYNEQFF.